A selection of T cell receptor beta chains follows, all from one sample in a study of CD8 T cells in ankylosing spondylitis. TCRdb fed the 5' RACE reads into MiXCR, producing one record per CDR3 protein. The profile shows about 240,000 distinct CDR3 sequences, roughly 8.6% of them singletons. The sequenced sample consisted of blood, either unsorted or a sorted T cell fraction (not recorded which). Source of these receptors: a male donor with ankylosing spondylitis or in good health (not recorded which). CDR3s include the opening cysteine and the closing phenylalanine or tryptophan. The order of the fields is V gene, CDR3 length, D gene, CDR3 protein. The D gene is left open where the match is weak.

v_gene: TRBV10-3
len: 15
d_gene: TRBD1
CDR3aa: CAISDRDRGSYEQYF

v_gene: TRBV5-6
len: 12
d_gene: NA
CDR3aa: CASSRRDLEQYF

v_gene: TRBV7-2
len: 15
d_gene: TRBD2
CDR3aa: CASSLAGGRTDTQYF

v_gene: TRBV5-5
len: 15
d_gene: NA
CDR3aa: CASSLFLGMNTEAFF

v_gene: TRBV10-3
len: 14
d_gene: NA
CDR3aa: CAIRPQGIGQPQHF

v_gene: TRBV5-4
len: 19
d_gene: TRBD2
CDR3aa: CASSLEPRPGLAGVNEQFF

v_gene: TRBV21-1
len: 15
d_gene: NA
CDR3aa: CASSKDGVSFHEQYF

v_gene: TRBV4-3
len: 14
d_gene: NA
CDR3aa: CASSQGGRGNTIYF

v_gene: TRBV5-1
len: 14
d_gene: NA
CDR3aa: CASSLQGPRGEQYF

v_gene: TRBV5-1
len: 14
d_gene: NA
CDR3aa: CASSLDGNTGELFF

v_gene: TRBV7-2
len: 14
d_gene: NA
CDR3aa: CASSLKDLNYGYTF

v_gene: TRBV7-6
len: 15
d_gene: TRBD2
CDR3aa: CASSFGTSGVNEQYF

v_gene: TRBV5-6
len: 17
d_gene: TRBD1
CDR3aa: CASSLGTGYSSYNEQFF

v_gene: TRBV12-3/TRBV12-4
len: 16
d_gene: NA
CDR3aa: CASSSRRQSNTGELFF

v_gene: TRBV20-1
len: 14
d_gene: NA
CDR3aa: CSAQAAGEYTEAFF

v_gene: TRBV27
len: 17
d_gene: TRBD2
CDR3aa: CASSLYHSGGTYNEQFF

v_gene: TRBV10-3
len: 13
d_gene: NA
CDR3aa: CAISGQTNEKLFF

v_gene: TRBV20-1
len: 16
d_gene: TRBD2
CDR3aa: CSATSLGGRNYNEQFF

v_gene: TRBV5-8
len: 13
d_gene: NA
CDR3aa: CASSPLWGYGYTF

v_gene: TRBV30
len: 14
d_gene: NA
CDR3aa: CAWTPKTLGYGYTF

v_gene: TRBV20-1
len: 14
d_gene: NA
CDR3aa: CSARDGGSTGELFF

v_gene: TRBV7-6
len: 14
d_gene: NA
CDR3aa: CASSSSDGNTEAFF

v_gene: TRBV6-1
len: 14
d_gene: TRBD1
CDR3aa: CASSPLEGAVGYTF

v_gene: TRBV7-8
len: 16
d_gene: NA
CDR3aa: CASSLGGVGSNQPQHF

v_gene: TRBV20-1
len: 12
d_gene: NA
CDR3aa: CSASLRDYEQFF

v_gene: TRBV4-1
len: 14
d_gene: TRBD2
CDR3aa: CASSESGGVDTQYF

v_gene: TRBV7-2
len: 15
d_gene: NA
CDR3aa: CASSLWANSNQPQHF

v_gene: TRBV12-3/TRBV12-4
len: 15
d_gene: NA
CDR3aa: CASSLLSSSYNEQFF

v_gene: TRBV20-1
len: 12
d_gene: NA
CDR3aa: CSARQGSQPQHF

v_gene: TRBV5-1
len: 14
d_gene: TRBD1
CDR3aa: CASSSPGGPTEAFF

v_gene: TRBV2
len: 16
d_gene: NA
CDR3aa: CASSEGWDISSYEQYF

v_gene: TRBV5-4
len: 13
d_gene: TRBD1
CDR3aa: CASSFDRGYGYTF

v_gene: TRBV5-6
len: 14
d_gene: NA
CDR3aa: CASITHGNGETQYF

v_gene: TRBV5-1
len: 16
d_gene: TRBD2
CDR3aa: CASSVAGLADTGELFF

v_gene: TRBV12-3/TRBV12-4
len: 14
d_gene: TRBD1
CDR3aa: CASSSGTGNQPQHF

v_gene: TRBV15
len: 14
d_gene: NA
CDR3aa: CATSREARTDTQYF

v_gene: TRBV18
len: 14
d_gene: NA
CDR3aa: CASSETVNTGELFF

v_gene: TRBV2
len: 16
d_gene: NA
CDR3aa: CASSEAVRVGSYGYTF

v_gene: TRBV6-2/TRBV6-3
len: 14
d_gene: NA
CDR3aa: CASVGSLHSYEQYF

v_gene: TRBV12-3/TRBV12-4
len: 12
d_gene: NA
CDR3aa: CASSSQFYEQYF

v_gene: TRBV5-1
len: 15
d_gene: TRBD2
CDR3aa: CASSLPGGGGDTQYF

v_gene: TRBV29-1
len: 12
d_gene: NA
CDR3aa: CSVVRQQETQYF

v_gene: TRBV12-3/TRBV12-4
len: 16
d_gene: TRBD2
CDR3aa: CASSPRTSGSGGELFF

v_gene: TRBV7-9
len: 16
d_gene: TRBD2
CDR3aa: CASSSLGLVKMGEQFF

v_gene: TRBV5-1
len: 13
d_gene: NA
CDR3aa: CASSLLVRDTQYF

v_gene: TRBV20-1
len: 14
d_gene: TRBD2
CDR3aa: CSARDLGLDYEQFF

v_gene: TRBV5-5
len: 15
d_gene: NA
CDR3aa: CASSLEVSGGSPLHF

v_gene: TRBV7-2
len: 16
d_gene: NA
CDR3aa: CASTPTWGVNGNTIYF

v_gene: TRBV4-2
len: 15
d_gene: NA
CDR3aa: CASSQAGSGGEKLFF

v_gene: TRBV2
len: 16
d_gene: TRBD2
CDR3aa: CASSEQLAEGLNTQYF

v_gene: TRBV4-1
len: 16
d_gene: NA
CDR3aa: CASSQDGWSGTDTQYF

v_gene: TRBV7-2
len: 15
d_gene: TRBD2
CDR3aa: CASSPSGDSYNEQFF

v_gene: TRBV11-2
len: 16
d_gene: TRBD1
CDR3aa: CASSLTGTGSSEKLFF

v_gene: TRBV10-2
len: 11
d_gene: NA
CDR3aa: CASSGGAEQYF

v_gene: TRBV12-3/TRBV12-4
len: 12
d_gene: NA
CDR3aa: CASSPDRRELFF

v_gene: TRBV7-8
len: 16
d_gene: TRBD2
CDR3aa: CASSSLSGRAGNEQFF

v_gene: TRBV9
len: 15
d_gene: NA
CDR3aa: CASSPRGTFSYEQYF

v_gene: TRBV5-6
len: 16
d_gene: NA
CDR3aa: CASSLEGAAVRYEQYF